This record concerns one T cell receptor beta chain sequence. This record comes from a study of blood T cell repertoires in COVID-19. Looking at the study overall: The United States, Italy and Spain supplied acute and convalescent COVID-19 samples. In each case, the material was cDNA or gDNA derived from T cells, B-cell-depleted T cells, or PBMCs.

V lost 3 bases to trimming and J lost 7 bases; unmatched junction nucleotides: 10. CDR1 and CDR2 from the germline V gene are MNHEY and SMNVEV (reference sequence). This CDR3 comprises 16 residues. In the study's own analysis: Reference gene primer amplification in the assay estimated nucleated cell counts. This table comes from immunoSEQ multiplex PCR, and its TCRdb copy is limited to in-frame clones, with some not included. That table is the source of V, J and clone size, and D and trimming were worked out from the DNA. The sample yields approximately 220,000 clones, about 80% seen once. This chain joins TRBV27 and TRBJ1-2; 11 bases line up with TRBD1. Sequences were obtained from PBMCs or T cells enriched from blood (not recorded which). The sequence was collected from a woman aged 50 to 65 who had been exposed to COVID-19. This chain's CDR3 is CASSFKGGQGASGYTF. CDR3 DNA: TGTGCCAGCAGTTTTAAGGGTGGACAGGGGGCTTCTGGCTACACCTTC.